The following is a TCR beta chain sequence with its context. Antigen: not known. The CDR3 runs 16 residues. V lost 4 bases and J lost 7; bases outside the gene matches: 13. CDR1 and CDR2 (germline): SGHKS, YYEKEE (reference sequence). After constant-region reverse-primer amplification, full-length variable regions underwent semi-nested PCR with Nested Universal Primer A. TCRdb processed the 5' RACE reads anew with MiXCR; each CDR3 protein has one entry. The table shows tens of thousands of distinct CDR3 sequences, with 28% occurring only once. Study results and limitations: Tumor Tregs overlapped most with tumor, then blood, naive CD4+ cells.

Sequencing was performed on tumor-infiltrating memory CD4+ T cells sorted from the breast tumor. Subset in this sample: memory CD4+ T cells, CD4+CD45RO+CD25-. The source of this sequence is a female donor with breast cancer. J is TRBJ2-2 and V is TRBV5-5; TRBD1 matches 7 bases. CDR3 nucleotides: TGTGCCAGCAGCGGGACAGCCATGAGCTTTGGCGGGGAGCTGTTTTTT. Its translation: CASSGTAMSFGGELFF.